These 18 T cell receptor beta chains were sequenced from one sample in a study of shared clonotypes between healthy human individuals. This table comes from immunoSEQ multiplex PCR, and its TCRdb copy is limited to in-frame clones, with some not included. The profile shows about 680,000 clones, around 92% of them singletons. The naive CD8 population came from CD45RO-negative cells selected for CCR7, without terminally differentiated effector memory CD45RA+ cells. Sequencing used naive CD8+ T cells sorted from blood. These TCRs come from a man between 25 and 39 years old in good health.

This chain joins TRBV29-1 and TRBJ2-2, with 8 bases lining up with TRBD1. CDR3 length: 13 residues. Germline V gene data show CDR1 as SQVTM and CDR2 as ANQGSEA. V lost 1 base to trimming and J lost 5 bases; unmatched junction nucleotides: 0. The CDR3 nucleotides are TGCAGCGTTGAAGGGACAGGGACCGGGGAGCTGTTTTTT. This translates into CSVEGTGTGELFF.

The V gene is TRBV7-6, the J gene TRBJ2-2; D is ambiguous. This CDR3 is built from 14 residues. Germline V lookup: CDR1 SGHVS, CDR2 FNYEAQ. V was pared by 1 base and J by 6 bases, with 9 bases between. CDR3 loop: CASSLESLPGELFF. CDR3 DNA sequence: TGTGCCAGCAGCTTAGAAAGTCTACCCGGGGAGCTGTTTTTT.

The J gene is TRBJ2-3, the V gene TRBV19; D unresolved. CDR3 length: 15 amino acids. Germline CDR1 LNHDA, CDR2 SQIVND (reference sequence). Trimming took 5 bases from V and 1 from J, leaving 13 bases between them. For the CDR3, the DNA is TGTGCCAGTAGTCCGACAAGTCTTCGCACAGATACGCAGTATTTT. This codes for CASSPTSLRTDTQYF.

This clone was seen just once. CDR3 amino acids: CASSFRYSNQPQHF. CDR3 nucleotide sequence: TGTGCCAGCAGCTTTAGGTATAGCAATCAGCCCCAGCATTTT. The chain has TRBV5-6 and TRBJ1-5; D is ambiguous. V gave up 2 bases and J gave up 0 bases, with 6 bases separating them. There are 14 residues in the CDR3. From germline, CDR1 is SGHDT and CDR2 YYEEEE.

The chain links TRBV4-3 to TRBJ2-1; D assignment may be TRBD1 or TRBD2 (5 bases each). CDR1 and CDR2 from the germline V gene are LGHNA and YSLEER. Trimming shortened V by 6 bases and J by 9 bases, and 18 bases separated the two germline ends. This CDR3 is built from 14 residues. CDR3 in DNA: TGCGCCAGCAGTCCCGGGACGGGGAGCTTTGAGCAGTTCTTC. Translating gives CASSPGTGSFEQFF.

This chain connects TRBV7-2 to TRBJ2-7, with TRBD2 as a possible D gene (6 bases). V lost 7 bases to trimming and J lost 3 bases, with 25 bases between them. Looked up from germline, CDR1 is SGHTA and CDR2 is FQGNSA. The CDR3 covers 17 residues. The CDR3 loop reads CASTKTPLSRGSYEQYF. The CDR3 DNA sequence: TGTGCCAGCACCAAAACTCCCCTTTCGCGGGGTAGCTACGAGCAGTACTTC.

This rearrangement joins TRBV14 to TRBJ2-4; a possible D gene is TRBD1 (5 bases). The ends were cut back, 0 bases at V and 2 bases at J, with 8 bases in the middle. This CDR3 is 15 amino acids long. Germline CDR1 reads SGHDN; CDR2 reads FVKESK. CDR3 bases: TGTGCCAGCAGCCAAGATTCAGGGTCCAAAAACATTCAGTACTTC. Its protein product is CASSQDSGSKNIQYF. Drawing the rest from reference TRBV14 and TRBJ2-4, the complete variable domain is EAGVTQFPSHSVIEKGQTVTLRCDPISGHDNLYWYRRVMGKEIKFLLHFVKESKQDESGMPNNRFLAERTGGTYSTLKVQPAELEDSGVYFCASSQDSGSKNIQYFGAGTRLSVL.

The rearrangement links TRBV19 to TRBJ2-3; D is possibly TRBD2 (5 bases). The CDR3 extends over 11 amino acids. CDR1 and CDR2 from the germline V gene are LNHDA and SQIVND (reference sequence). V shed 9 bases and J shed 6 bases, with 10 bases lying between them. CDR3 region: CASGIADTQYF. The CDR3 DNA sequence: TGTGCCAGCGGGATTGCGGATACGCAGTATTTT. Full variable domain (missing parts from reference TRBV19 and TRBJ2-3): DGGITQSPKYLFRKEGQNVTLSCEQNLNHDAMYWYRQDPGQGLRLIYYSQIVNDFQKGDIAEGYSVSREKKESFPLTVTSAQKNPTAFYLCASGIADTQYFGPGTRLTVL.

The chain combines TRBV6-5 with TRBJ2-5; perhaps TRBD2 as D (6 bases). The V end lost 2 bases, the J end lost 5 bases, and 15 bases lay between the germline ends. CDR1 is MNHEY and CDR2 is SVGAGI in the germline V gene. There are 15 residues in the CDR3. The CDR3: CASSYGGGFSETQYF. The DNA of the CDR3 is TGTGCCAGCAGTTACGGGGGAGGATTTTCGGAGACCCAGTACTTC.

J is TRBJ2-5 and V is TRBV4-1, with TRBD2 identical over 8 bases. CDR3 length: 16 residues. Germline assignment: CDR1 MGHRA and CDR2 YSYEKL. Trimming removed 2 bases from V and 0 bases from J; junction bases left unmatched: 5. The CDR3 bases are TGCGCCAGCAGCCAACAAGCGGGAGTGGACCAAGAGACCCAGTACTTC. Amino acid sequence: CASSQQAGVDQETQYF.

The chain is built from TRBV4-3 and TRBJ2-2; D is possibly TRBD1 (6 bases). V lost 5 bases and J 6 bases, leaving 7 bases between the germline ends. The CDR3 runs 12 residues. CDR1 is LGHNA and CDR2 is YSLEER in the germline V gene. CDR3 amino acids: CASSAGAGELFF. CDR3 in DNA: TGCGCCAGCAGCGCAGGGGCCGGGGAGCTGTTTTTT.

This chain uses TRBV7-9 with TRBJ2-1; TRBD2 matches at 9 bases. The V gene's germline CDR1 is SEHNR and CDR2 FQNEAQ (reference sequence). Losses at the gene ends were 3 bases for V and 3 bases for J; bases not matched to a gene: 3. The CDR3 is 15 amino acids. CDR3 protein: CASSLGREGYNEQFF. CDR3 in DNA: TGTGCCAGCAGCTTGGGGCGGGAGGGCTACAATGAGCAGTTCTTC.

The CDR3 loop is CASIHGRGVYNEQFF. The CDR3, as DNA: TGCGCCAGCATTCATGGGAGGGGAGTTTACAATGAGCAGTTCTTC. This rearrangement joins TRBV5-1 to TRBJ2-1, with 7 bases aligning to TRBD2. This CDR3 comprises 15 residues. CDR1 SGHRS and CDR2 YFSETQ come from the germline V gene. V was clipped by 6 bases and J by 4 bases; unmatched bases: 10.

Only one count was recorded for this clone. The chain employs TRBV4-1 and TRBJ2-1; D possibly corresponds to TRBD2 (5 bases). The CDR3 runs 16 residues. The germline CDR1 and CDR2 sequences are MGHRA and YSYEKL. The V end lost 4 bases, the J end lost 0 bases, and 13 bases lay between the germline ends. CDR3 bases: TGCGCCAGCAGCCGATCTAGCCGCAGCTCCTACAATGAGCAGTTCTTC. This translates into CASSRSSRSSYNEQFF.

The chain couples TRBV7-9 to TRBJ1-3; unclear D gene. Germline V gene sequence: CDR1 SEHNR, CDR2 FQNEAQ (reference sequence). V was clipped by 7 bases and J by 0 bases, with 19 bases between them. This CDR3 contains 17 residues. CDR3 in DNA: TGTGCCAGCAACCCACCCTGGGAACACATCTCTGGAAACACCATATATTTT. This encodes CASNPPWEHISGNTIYF.

The chain is built from TRBV11-2 and TRBJ2-7; the D gene is possibly TRBD1 (5 bases). V gave up 5 bases and J gave up 4 bases, with 12 bases separating them. Germline V lookup: CDR1 SGHAT, CDR2 FQNNGV. This CDR3 spans 13 amino acids. The CDR3 DNA reads TGTGCCAGCAGCGCCGCTCCAGGGTACGAGCAGTACTTC. This translates into CASSAAPGYEQYF.

The CDR3, as DNA: TGTGCCAGCAGCCTGGGACTACAGCGGACAGATACGCAGTATTTT. It codes for CASSLGLQRTDTQYF. This chain connects TRBV5-6 to TRBJ2-3; 7 nucleotides agree with TRBD2. This CDR3 spans 15 amino acids. CDR1 and CDR2 (germline): SGHDT, YYEEEE. V lost 4 bases to trimming and J lost 3 bases; unmatched junction nucleotides: 8.

The V gene is TRBV27, the J gene TRBJ2-7, with 9 bases matching TRBD2. In germline, CDR1 is MNHEY, CDR2 SMNVEV (reference sequence). V lost 3 bases and J lost 4; bases outside the gene matches: 10. CDR3 length: 16 amino acids. CDR3 protein: CASSLVAGEVLYEQYF. The CDR3 DNA sequence: TGTGCCAGCAGTTTGGTAGCGGGAGAGGTTCTATACGAGCAGTACTTC.